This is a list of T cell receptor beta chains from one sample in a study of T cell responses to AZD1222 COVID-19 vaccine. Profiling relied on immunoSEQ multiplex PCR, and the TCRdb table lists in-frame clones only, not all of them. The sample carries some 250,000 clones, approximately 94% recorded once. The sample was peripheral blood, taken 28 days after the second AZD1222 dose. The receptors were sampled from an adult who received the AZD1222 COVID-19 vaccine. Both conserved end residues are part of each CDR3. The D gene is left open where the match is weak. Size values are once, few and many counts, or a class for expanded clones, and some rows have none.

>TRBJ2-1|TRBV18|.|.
TGTGCCAGCTCACCGACGGGCAATGAGCAGTTCTTC
CASSPTGNEQFF
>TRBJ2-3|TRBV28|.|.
TGTGCCAGCAGTTTCGGACTGACCGGCGTAGATACGCAGTATTTT
CASSFGLTGVDTQYF
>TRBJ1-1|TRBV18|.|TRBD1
TGTGCCAGCTCACCCGGGACAGGGGGCACTGAAGCTTTCTTT
CASSPGTGGTEAFF
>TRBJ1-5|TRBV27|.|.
TGTGCCAGCAGCAGCAGACAGAATAGCAATCAGCCCCAGCATTTT
CASSSRQNSNQPQHF
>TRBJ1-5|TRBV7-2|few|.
TGTGCCAGCAGTCCAGCGGGGGGTTATCAGCCCCAGCATTTT
CASSPAGGYQPQHF
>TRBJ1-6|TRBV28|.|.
TGTGCCAGCAGTCCCATGGGGGGGCGTTCACCCCTCCACTTT
CASSPMGGRSPLHF
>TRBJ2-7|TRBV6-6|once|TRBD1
TGTGCCAGCAGTTACTCACGGGACAGGCTGTCCGAGCAGTACTTC
CASSYSRDRLSEQYF
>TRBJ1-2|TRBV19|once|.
TGTGCCAGTAGTGCTCGAGAGGGGGGCTATGGCTACACCTTC
CASSAREGGYGYTF
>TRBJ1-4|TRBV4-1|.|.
TGCGCCAGCAGCCAAGATCTCGGGGGTTCTAATGAAAAACTGTTTTTT
CASSQDLGGSNEKLFF
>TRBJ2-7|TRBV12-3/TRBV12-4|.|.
TGTGCCAGCAGTTTTGAAGGGGAGAGGGGATTTAACTTC
CASSFEGERGFNF
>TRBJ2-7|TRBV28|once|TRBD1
TGTGCCAGCACCACCGGGACAGCCTCCTACGAGCAGTACTTC
CASTTGTASYEQYF
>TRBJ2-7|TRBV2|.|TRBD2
TGTGCCAGCAGCCTACTGACTAGCGGGGGCCCCTACGAGCAGTACTTC
CASSLLTSGGPYEQYF
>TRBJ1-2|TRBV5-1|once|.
TGCGCCAGCAGCTTGGAGGGGATTAGCGGCTACACCTTC
CASSLEGISGYTF
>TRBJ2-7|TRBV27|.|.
TGTGCCAGCAGTCTGCGAGGGGGGACGAGCGAGCAGTACTTC
CASSLRGGTSEQYF
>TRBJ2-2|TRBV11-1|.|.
TGTGCCAGCAGCTTAAAGGAGGGTTCCACCGGGGAGCTGTTTTTT
CASSLKEGSTGELFF
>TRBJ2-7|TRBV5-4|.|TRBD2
TGTGCCAGCAGCTTGGGAAGCGGGGCCGACTACGAGCAGTACTTC
CASSLGSGADYEQYF
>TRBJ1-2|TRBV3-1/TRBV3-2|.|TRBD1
TGTGCCAGCAGCCAAGGGATTGGACAGGGGGCTAACTATGGCTACACCTTC
CASSQGIGQGANYGYTF
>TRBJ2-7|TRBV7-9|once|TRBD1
TGTGCCAGCAGCTTAGGGACAGGGCCCCTTCTCCCGCACTTC
CASSLGTGPLLPHF
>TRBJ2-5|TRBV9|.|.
TGTGCCAGCAGCCCCAGTGTGAGCGGGGAGACCCAGTACTTC
CASSPSVSGETQYF
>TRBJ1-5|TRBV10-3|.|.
TGTGCCATCAGTGAGGGGGTGAATAGCAATCAGCCCCAGCATTTT
CAISEGVNSNQPQHF
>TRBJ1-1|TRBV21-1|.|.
TGTGCCCGTACGAAAAGAAACACTGAAGCTTTCTTT
CARTKRNTEAFF
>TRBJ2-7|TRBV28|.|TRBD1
TGTGCCAGCAGCTCTACCGACAGGGGAGCATTC
CASSSTDRGAF
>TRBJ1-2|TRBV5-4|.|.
TGTGCCAGCAGCTTGGCCGCGGGGTACAGGGACACCTTC
CASSLAAGYRDTF
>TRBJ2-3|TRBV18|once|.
TGTGCCAGCTCACCGGCGGCTAACCCCACAGATACGCAGTATTTT
CASSPAANPTDTQYF
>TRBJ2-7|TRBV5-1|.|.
TGCGCCAGCAGCTTGGAAAGACAGGCCCTCGCCTACGAGCAGTACTTC
CASSLERQALAYEQYF
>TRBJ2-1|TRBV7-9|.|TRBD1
TGTGCCAGCAGCTTATCCCAGGGGGAGTACAATGAGCAGTTCTTC
CASSLSQGEYNEQFF
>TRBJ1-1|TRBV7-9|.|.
TGTGCCAGCATCAATACATCCCCACGGGACACCCGACTGAACACTGAAGCTTTCTTT
CASINTSPRDTRLNTEAFF
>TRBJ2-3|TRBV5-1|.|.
TGCGCCAGCAGCTCCTCCCGGGCAGAAGGAGATACGCAGTATTTT
CASSSSRAEGDTQYF
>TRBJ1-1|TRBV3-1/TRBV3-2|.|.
TGTGCCAGCAGCCTCCAGGGCCTGAACACTGAAGCTTTCTTT
CASSLQGLNTEAFF
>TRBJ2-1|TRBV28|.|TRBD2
TGTGCCACCAGCGGGGGGGCCCACGGTGAGCAGTTCTTC
CATSGGAHGEQFF
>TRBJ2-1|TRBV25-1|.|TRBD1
TGTGCCAGCGCCGGGACAGCAACCTACAATGAGCAGTTCTTC
CASAGTATYNEQFF
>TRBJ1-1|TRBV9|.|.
TGTGCCAGCAGCCCGTCCCCATTGTTGAACACTGAAGCTTTCTTT
CASSPSPLLNTEAFF
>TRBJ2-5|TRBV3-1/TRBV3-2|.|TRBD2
TGTGCCAGCAGCCCCCGGTTAGCGGGGGGGTGGACCCAGTACTTC
CASSPRLAGGWTQYF
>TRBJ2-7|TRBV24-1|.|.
TGTGCCACCAGCCTCTACGAGCAGTACTTC
CATSLYEQYF
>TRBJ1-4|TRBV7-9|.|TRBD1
TGTGCCAGCCGGGACAGGGTAAATGAAAAACTGTTTTTT
CASRDRVNEKLFF
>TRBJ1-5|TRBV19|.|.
TGTGCCAGTAGTATTGCAGGGCAGGGTCAGCCCCAGCATTTT
CASSIAGQGQPQHF
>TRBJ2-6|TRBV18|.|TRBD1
TGTGCCAGCTCACCGACAGGGGGATACTCTGGGGCCAACGTCCTGACTTTC
CASSPTGGYSGANVLTF
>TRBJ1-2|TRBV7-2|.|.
TGTGCCAGCAGCTTAGAGGCGGTTAGCTATGGCTACACCTTC
CASSLEAVSYGYTF